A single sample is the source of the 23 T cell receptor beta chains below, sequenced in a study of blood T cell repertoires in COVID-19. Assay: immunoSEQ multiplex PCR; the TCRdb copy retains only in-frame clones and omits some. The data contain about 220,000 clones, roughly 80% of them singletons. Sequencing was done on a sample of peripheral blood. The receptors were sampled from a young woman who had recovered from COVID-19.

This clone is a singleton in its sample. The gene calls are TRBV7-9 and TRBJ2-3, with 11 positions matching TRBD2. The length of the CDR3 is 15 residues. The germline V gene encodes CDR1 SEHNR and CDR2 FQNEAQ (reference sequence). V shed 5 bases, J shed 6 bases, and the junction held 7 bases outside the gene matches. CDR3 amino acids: CASSLLAGGGDTQYF. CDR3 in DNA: TGTGCCAGCAGCCTCCTAGCGGGAGGAGGGGATACGCAGTATTTT.

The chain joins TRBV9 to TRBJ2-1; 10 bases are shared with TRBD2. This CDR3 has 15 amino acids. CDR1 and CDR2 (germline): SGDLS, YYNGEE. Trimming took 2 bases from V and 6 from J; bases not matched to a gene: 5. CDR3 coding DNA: TGTGCCAGCAGCGTCGCTAGCGGGAGAGGCAATGAGCAGTTCTTC. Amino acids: CASSVASGRGNEQFF.

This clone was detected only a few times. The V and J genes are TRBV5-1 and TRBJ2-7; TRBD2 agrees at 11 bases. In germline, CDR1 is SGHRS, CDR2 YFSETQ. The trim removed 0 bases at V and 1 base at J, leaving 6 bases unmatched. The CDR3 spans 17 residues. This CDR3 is CASSLVRLAGPSYEQYF. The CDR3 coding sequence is TGCGCCAGCAGCTTGGTTAGACTAGCGGGACCGTCCTACGAGCAGTACTTC.

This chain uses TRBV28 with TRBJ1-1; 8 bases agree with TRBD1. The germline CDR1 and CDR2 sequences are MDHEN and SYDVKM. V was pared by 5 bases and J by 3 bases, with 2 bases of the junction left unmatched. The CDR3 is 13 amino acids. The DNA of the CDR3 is TGTGCCAGCAGTACAGGGGGTCACACTGAAGCTTTCTTT. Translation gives CASSTGGHTEAFF.

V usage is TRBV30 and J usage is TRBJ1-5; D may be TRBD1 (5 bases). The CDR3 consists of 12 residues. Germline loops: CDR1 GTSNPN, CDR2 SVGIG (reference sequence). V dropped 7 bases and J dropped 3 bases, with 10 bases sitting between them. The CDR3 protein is CASQTDNQPQHF. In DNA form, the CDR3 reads TGTGCCTCACAGACAGACAATCAGCCCCAGCATTTT.

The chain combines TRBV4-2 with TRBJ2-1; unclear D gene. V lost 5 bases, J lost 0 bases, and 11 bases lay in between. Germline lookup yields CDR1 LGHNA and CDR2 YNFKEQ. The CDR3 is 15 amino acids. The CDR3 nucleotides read TGTGCCAGCAGCGGCAGACTCCTCTCCTACAATGAGCAGTTCTTC. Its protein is CASSGRLLSYNEQFF.

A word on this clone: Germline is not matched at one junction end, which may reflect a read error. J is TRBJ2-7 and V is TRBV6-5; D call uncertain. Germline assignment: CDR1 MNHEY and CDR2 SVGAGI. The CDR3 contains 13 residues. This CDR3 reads CASSDSQDYEQYF. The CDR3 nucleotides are TGTGCCAGCAGTGACTCACAAGACTACGAGCAGTACTTC.

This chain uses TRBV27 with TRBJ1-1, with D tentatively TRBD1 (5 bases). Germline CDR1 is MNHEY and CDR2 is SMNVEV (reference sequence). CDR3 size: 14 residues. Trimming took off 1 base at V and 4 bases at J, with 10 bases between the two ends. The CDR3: CASSLFSGGTEAFF. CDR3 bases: TGTGCCAGCAGTTTATTCTCCGGGGGCACTGAAGCTTTCTTT.

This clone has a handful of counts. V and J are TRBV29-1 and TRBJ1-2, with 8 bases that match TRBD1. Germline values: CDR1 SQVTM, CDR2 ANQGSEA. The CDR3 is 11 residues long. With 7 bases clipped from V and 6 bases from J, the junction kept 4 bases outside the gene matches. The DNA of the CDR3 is TGCAGCGCTATGACAGGGGATGGCTACACCTTC. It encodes CSAMTGDGYTF.

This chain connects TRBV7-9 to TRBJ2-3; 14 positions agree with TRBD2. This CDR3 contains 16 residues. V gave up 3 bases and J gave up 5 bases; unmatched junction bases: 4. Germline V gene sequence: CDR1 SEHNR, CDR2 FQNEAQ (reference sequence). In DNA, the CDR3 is TGTGCCAGCAGCTTCCTGGGACTAGCGGGAGTAGATACGCAGTATTTT. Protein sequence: CASSFLGLAGVDTQYF. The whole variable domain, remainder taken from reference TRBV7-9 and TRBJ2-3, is DTGVSQNPRHKITKRGQNVTFRCDPISEHNRLYWYRQTLGQGPEFLTYFQNEAQLEKSRLLSDRFSAERPKGSFSTLEIQRTEQGDSAMYLCASSFLGLAGVDTQYFGPGTRLTVL.

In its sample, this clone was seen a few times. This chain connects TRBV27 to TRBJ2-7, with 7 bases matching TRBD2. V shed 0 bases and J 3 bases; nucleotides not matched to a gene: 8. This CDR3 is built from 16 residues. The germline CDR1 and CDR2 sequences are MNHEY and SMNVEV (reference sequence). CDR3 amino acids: CASSLSKSGAIYEQYF. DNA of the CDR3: TGTGCCAGCAGTTTATCGAAAAGCGGGGCGATCTACGAGCAGTACTTC.

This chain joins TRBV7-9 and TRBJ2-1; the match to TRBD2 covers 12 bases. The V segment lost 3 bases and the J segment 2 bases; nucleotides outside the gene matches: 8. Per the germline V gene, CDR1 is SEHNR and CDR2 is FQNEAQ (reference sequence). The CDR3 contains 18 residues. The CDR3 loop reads CASSFPTSGSLTYNEQFF. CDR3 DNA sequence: TGTGCCAGCAGCTTCCCGACTAGCGGGAGTTTAACCTACAATGAGCAGTTCTTC.

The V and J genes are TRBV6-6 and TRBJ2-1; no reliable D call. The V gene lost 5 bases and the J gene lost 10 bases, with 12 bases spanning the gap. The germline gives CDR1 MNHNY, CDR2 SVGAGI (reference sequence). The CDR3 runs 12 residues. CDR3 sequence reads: CASSPSETEQFF. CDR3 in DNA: TGTGCCAGCAGTCCTAGTGAAACCGAGCAGTTCTTC.

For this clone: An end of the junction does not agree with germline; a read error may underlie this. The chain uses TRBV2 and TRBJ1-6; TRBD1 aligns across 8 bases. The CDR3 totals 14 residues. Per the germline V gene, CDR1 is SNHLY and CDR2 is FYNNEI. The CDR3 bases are TGTGCCAGCAGCGAAGACAGGGGAATTTCACCCCTCCACTTT. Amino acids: CASSEDRGISPLHF. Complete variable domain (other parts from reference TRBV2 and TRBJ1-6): EPEVTQTPSHQVTQMGQEVILRCVPISNHLYFYWYRQILGQKVEFLVSFYNNEISEKSEIFDDQFSVERPDGSNFTLKIRSTKLEDSAMYFCASSEDRGISPLHFGNGTRLTVT.

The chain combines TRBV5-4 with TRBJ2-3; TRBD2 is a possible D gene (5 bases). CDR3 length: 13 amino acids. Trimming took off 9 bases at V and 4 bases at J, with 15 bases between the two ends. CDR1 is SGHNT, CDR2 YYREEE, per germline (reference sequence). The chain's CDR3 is CATRGFGADTQYF. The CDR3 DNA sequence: TGTGCCACCCGGGGTTTCGGGGCAGATACGCAGTATTTT.

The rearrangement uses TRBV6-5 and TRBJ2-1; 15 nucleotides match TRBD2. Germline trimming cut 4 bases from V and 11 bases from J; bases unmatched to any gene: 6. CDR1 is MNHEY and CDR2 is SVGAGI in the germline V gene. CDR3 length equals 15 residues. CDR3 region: CASSSGLAGGPQQFF. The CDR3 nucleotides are TGTGCCAGCAGTTCGGGACTAGCGGGAGGACCACAGCAGTTCTTC.

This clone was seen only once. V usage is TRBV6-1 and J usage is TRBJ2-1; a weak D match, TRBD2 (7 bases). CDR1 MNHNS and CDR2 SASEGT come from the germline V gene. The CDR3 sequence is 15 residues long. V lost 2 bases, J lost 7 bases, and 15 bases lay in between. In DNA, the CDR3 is TGTGCCAGCAGTGAAAGGGGGGGACTAATTAATGAGCAGTTCTTC. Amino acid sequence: CASSERGGLINEQFF.

CDR3 in DNA: TGTGCCAGCAGCAAAGACAGACCGAACACTGAAGCTTTCTTT. Translating gives CASSKDRPNTEAFF. V usage is TRBV21-1 and J usage is TRBJ1-1; the table assigns TRBD1, which was not confirmed against the DNA. TRBV21-1 is a listed pseudogene. There are 14 residues in the CDR3.

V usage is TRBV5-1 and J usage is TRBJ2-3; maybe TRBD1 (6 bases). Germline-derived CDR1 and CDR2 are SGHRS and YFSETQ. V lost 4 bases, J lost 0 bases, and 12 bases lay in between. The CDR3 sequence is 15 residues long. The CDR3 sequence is CASSPRTASTDTQYF. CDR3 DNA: TGCGCCAGCAGCCCGAGGACAGCTAGCACAGATACGCAGTATTTT.

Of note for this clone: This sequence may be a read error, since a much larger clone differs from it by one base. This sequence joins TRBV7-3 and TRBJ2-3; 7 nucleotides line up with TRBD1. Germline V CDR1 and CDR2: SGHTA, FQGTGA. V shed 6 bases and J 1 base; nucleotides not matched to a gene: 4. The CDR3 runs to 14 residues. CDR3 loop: CASSLDRGTDTQYF. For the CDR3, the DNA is TGTGCCAGCAGTCTAGACAGGGGCACAGATACGCAGTATTTT.

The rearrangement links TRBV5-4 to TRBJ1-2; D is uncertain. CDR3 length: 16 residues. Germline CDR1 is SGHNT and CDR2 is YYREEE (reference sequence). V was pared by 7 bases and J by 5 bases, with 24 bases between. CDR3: CASASSRSYTHYGYTF. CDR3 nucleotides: TGTGCCAGCGCCTCCTCGCGAAGCTATACTCATTATGGCTACACCTTC.

The CDR3 spells CASSLAPELAGDLNEQFF. CDR3 DNA sequence: TGTGCCAGCAGCTTAGCGCCGGAGCTAGCGGGAGATCTTAATGAGCAGTTCTTC. The chain uses TRBV7-6 and TRBJ2-1; TRBD2 aligns across 10 bases. The germline V gene has CDR1 SGHVS and CDR2 FNYEAQ. V lost 0 bases and J lost 7; bases outside the gene matches: 12. The length of the CDR3 is 18 residues.

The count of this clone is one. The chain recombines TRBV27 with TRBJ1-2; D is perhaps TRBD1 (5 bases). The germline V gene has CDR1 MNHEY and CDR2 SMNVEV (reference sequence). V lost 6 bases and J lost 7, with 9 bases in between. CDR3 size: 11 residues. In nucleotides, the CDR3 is TGTGCCAGCAGCCCAGGGTCTGGCTACACCTTC. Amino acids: CASSPGSGYTF.